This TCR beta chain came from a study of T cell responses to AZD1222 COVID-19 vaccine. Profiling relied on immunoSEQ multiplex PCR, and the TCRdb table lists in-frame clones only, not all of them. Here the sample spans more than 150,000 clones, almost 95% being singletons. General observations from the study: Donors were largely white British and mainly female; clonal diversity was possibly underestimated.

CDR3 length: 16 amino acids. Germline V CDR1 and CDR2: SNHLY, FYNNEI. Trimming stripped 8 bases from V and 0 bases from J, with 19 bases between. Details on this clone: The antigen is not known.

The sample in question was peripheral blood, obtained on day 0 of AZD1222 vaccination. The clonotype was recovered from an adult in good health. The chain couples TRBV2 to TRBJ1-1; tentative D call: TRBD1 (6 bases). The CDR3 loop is CASFGSPTGMNTEAFF. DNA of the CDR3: TGTGCCAGCTTTGGATCACCGACAGGCATGAACACTGAAGCTTTCTTT.